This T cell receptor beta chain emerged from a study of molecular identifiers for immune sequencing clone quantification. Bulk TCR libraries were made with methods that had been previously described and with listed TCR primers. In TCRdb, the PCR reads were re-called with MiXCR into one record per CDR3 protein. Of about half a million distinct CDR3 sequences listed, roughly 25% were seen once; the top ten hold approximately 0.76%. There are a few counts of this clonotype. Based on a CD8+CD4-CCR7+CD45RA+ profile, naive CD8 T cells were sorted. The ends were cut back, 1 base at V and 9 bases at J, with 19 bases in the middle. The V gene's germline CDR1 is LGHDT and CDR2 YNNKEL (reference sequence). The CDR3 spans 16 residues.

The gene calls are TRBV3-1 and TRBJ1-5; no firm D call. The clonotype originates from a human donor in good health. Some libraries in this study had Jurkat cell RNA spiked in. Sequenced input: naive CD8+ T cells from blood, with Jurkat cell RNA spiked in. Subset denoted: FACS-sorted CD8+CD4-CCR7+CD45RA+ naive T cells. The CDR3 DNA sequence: TGTGCCAGCAGCCAAGGGGAGGTGGGGTTGGTGCCGCCCCAGCATTTT. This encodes CASSQGEVGLVPPQHF.